These 6 T cell receptor beta chains originate from one sample sequenced in a study of cytomegalovirus exposure and HLA in healthy donors. Profiling relied on immunoSEQ multiplex PCR, and the TCRdb table lists in-frame clones only, not all of them. The profile covers roughly 100,000 clones, with about 88% appearing a single time and about 1.8% taken by the ten largest. The sequenced sample consisted of PBMCs. These receptors were taken from a woman aged 18-29 years in good health and CMV-seropositive.

The chain joins TRBV7-9 to TRBJ2-5; no clear D. V was shortened by 3 bases and J by 2 bases, with 10 bases between the two germline ends. The V gene's germline CDR1 is SEHNR and CDR2 FQNEAQ (reference sequence). The CDR3 sequence is 14 residues long. The CDR3 DNA reads as TGTGCCAGCAGCTTCCCAGATTCTCAAGAGACCCAGTACTTC. Translated: CASSFPDSQETQYF.

CDR3 loop: CASSPQYSYNSPLHF. The CDR3 DNA reads TGTGCCAGCAGCCCTCAGTACTCCTATAATTCACCCCTCCACTTT. The chain is built from TRBV6-1 and TRBJ1-6; D is uncertain. The CDR3 covers 15 residues. CDR1 is MNHNS, CDR2 SASEGT, per germline. Trimming took 6 bases from V and 0 from J, leaving 9 bases between them.

The chain joins TRBV11-3 to TRBJ1-3, with 8 bases lining up with TRBD1. The CDR3 extends over 17 amino acids. The V segment lost 5 bases and the J segment 4 bases; nucleotides outside the gene matches: 13. The germline V gene has CDR1 SGHNT and CDR2 YENEEA. CDR3 sequence (DNA): TGTGCCAGCAGCAAACCCGGGACAGGCCTCTGGGGAAACACCATATATTTT. Translation gives CASSKPGTGLWGNTIYF. Looking up the rest from reference TRBV11-3 and TRBJ1-3 gives the full variable domain: EAGVVQSPRYKIIEKKQPVAFWCNPISGHNTLYWYLQNLGQGPELLIRYENEEAVDDSQLPKDRFSAERLKGVDSTLKIQPAELGDSAVYLCASSKPGTGLWGNTIYFGEGSWLTVV.

V gene TRBV2 combines with J gene TRBJ1-6; D may be TRBD1 (6 bases). This CDR3 is 14 amino acids long. Germline values: CDR1 SNHLY, CDR2 FYNNEI. V was trimmed by 6 bases and J by 10 bases, leaving 16 bases between them. CDR3 region: CASRGSGGKSPLHF. In nucleotides, the CDR3 is TGTGCCAGCAGGGGGTCGGGGGGCAAATCACCCCTCCACTTT.

This chain joins TRBV5-6 and TRBJ2-2; perhaps TRBD2 as D (6 bases). The CDR3 is 13 residues long. The germline V gene has CDR1 SGHDT and CDR2 YYEEEE. Trimming cost V 3 bases and J 6 bases, with 9 bases left between them. The CDR3 DNA reads TGTGCCAGCAGCTGGTGGGGGGCCGGGGAGCTGTTTTTT. Protein sequence: CASSWWGAGELFF.

This clone is a singleton in its sample. The genes are TRBV2 and TRBJ2-3, with 10 bases matching TRBD2. Germline V gene lookup returns CDR1 SNHLY and CDR2 FYNNEI. The CDR3 has 16 amino acids. The junction had 5 bases not matched to a gene; V was cut back by 2 bases and J by 3 bases. The CDR3 nucleotides are TGTGCCAGCAGTGAACGAGCGGGGGGGCGGACAGATACGCAGTATTTT. This codes for CASSERAGGRTDTQYF. The variable domain in full, completed from reference TRBV2 and TRBJ2-3, reads EPEVTQTPSHQVTQMGQEVILRCVPISNHLYFYWYRQILGQKVEFLVSFYNNEISEKSEIFDDQFSVERPDGSNFTLKIRSTKLEDSAMYFCASSERAGGRTDTQYFGPGTRLTVL.